The entry below gives a single T cell receptor beta chain sequence along with its context. Its antigen is as yet unknown. The data derive from a study of blood T cells in healthy people across ages. Whole-study findings and limits: Getting older went along with TCR beta diversity per million T cells dropping roughly linearly.

A second PCR, run for roughly 7 to 11 cycles, used a sample-barcoded 5' primer plus a J-beta primer mix. In TCRdb, the 5' RACE reads were re-called with MiXCR into one record per CDR3 protein. The sample contains around 1.5 million distinct CDR3 sequences, 30% to 35% of which appear only once. Donor samples were obtained from healthy Caucasian individuals from Russia, aged about 6 to 100. Samples each yielded at least 5.5 micrograms of total RNA. The germline gives CDR1 SQVTM, CDR2 ANQGSEA. The CDR3 is 13 amino acids. Trimming stripped 3 bases from V and 6 bases from J, with 14 bases between. The rearrangement joins TRBV29-1 to TRBJ1-1, with D possibly TRBD1 on 5 matching bases. Sequencing used blood. This clonotype originated in a woman aged 25 to 39 in good health. The CDR3 region is CSVEGGWQPEAFF. In DNA form, the CDR3 reads TGCAGCGTTGAGGGGGGATGGCAGCCTGAAGCTTTCTTT.